This T cell receptor (beta chain) was sequenced in a study of T cell repertoires in cytomegalovirus infection. This clonotype occurred many times. Its antigen is not identified. This CDR3 spans 15 amino acids. The germline V gene has CDR1 MDHEN and CDR2 SYDVKM. J lost 0 bases, V lost 3 bases, and 2 bases had no gene match. TCRdb analysed the reads with MiXCR anew, one entry per CDR3 protein. The repertoire includes approximately 270,000 distinct CDR3 sequences, less than 25% of them detected once, and roughly 19% sits in the top ten. Sequencing used cultured PBMCs, obtained from culture after CMV antigen stimulation. The receptor comes from a human donor in good health (CMV status not recorded). Some clones in this sample may be carry-over from other donors' samples. This chain links TRBV28 with TRBJ1-3; TRBD1 matches at 7 bases. The DNA for the CDR3 is TGTGCCAGCAGTTTGGGGACAGCCTCTGGAAACACCATATATTTT. Translating it yields CASSLGTASGNTIYF.